A selection of T cell receptor beta chains follows, all from one sample in a study of T cells after yellow fever vaccination. TCRdb used MiXCR to reprocess the 5' RACE reads, holding one entry per CDR3 protein. The table records about 550,000 distinct CDR3 sequences, under 25% of them present only once. This specimen was PBMCs, taken 15 days after the yellow fever booster vaccination. The source is a man in his thirties or forties who received the YFV17D yellow fever vaccine. Both conserved end residues are part of each CDR3. The D gene is left open where the match is weak. The size of a clone is reported for some rows only, either as once, few or many, or as a class for expanded clones.

CDR3aa	CDR3nt	d_gene	j_gene	v_gene	abundance
CASSPRNSGLSYEQYF	TGTGCCAGCTCACCACGGAATAGCGGGCTCTCCTACGAGCAGTACTTC	TRBD2	TRBJ2-7	TRBV18	NA
CASSWTSSYEQYF	TGTGCCAGCAGTTGGACGAGCTCCTACGAGCAGTACTTC	NA	TRBJ2-7	TRBV7-2	few
CASSPGTKQFF	TGTGCCAGCAGCCCTGGGACGAAACAGTTCTTC	NA	TRBJ2-1	TRBV11-2	NA
CASSDSGTLHEQFF	TGTGCCAGCAGTGATTCCGGGACTCTACATGAGCAGTTCTTC	NA	TRBJ2-1	TRBV7-9	NA
CASSLDSAGANVLTF	TGTGCCAGCAGCTTAGACTCTGCTGGGGCCAACGTCCTGACTTTC	NA	TRBJ2-6	TRBV7-8	NA
CASSVVGGTSYNEQFF	TGTGCCAGCAGCGTAGTTGGGGGCACCTCCTACAATGAGCAGTTCTTC	NA	TRBJ2-1	TRBV9	NA
CASSHSAGVGTYEQYF	TGTGCCAGCAGTCACTCCGCGGGAGTGGGGACCTACGAGCAGTACTTC	TRBD2	TRBJ2-7	TRBV6-5	NA
CASSEKGRPQHF	TGTGCCAGCAGTGAAAAGGGGCGGCCCCAGCATTTT	NA	TRBJ1-5	TRBV25-1	few
CASSFTGLRETQYF	TGTGCCAGCAGTTTCACAGGGTTAAGGGAGACCCAGTACTTC	NA	TRBJ2-5	TRBV28	NA
CASSRDRGPPNTGELFF	TGCGCCAGCAGCCGGGACAGGGGGCCACCGAACACCGGGGAGCTGTTTTTT	TRBD1	TRBJ2-2	TRBV10-1	few
CASRGGRAYNEQFF	TGTGCCAGCAGGGGGGGGCGGGCCTACAATGAGCAGTTCTTC	NA	TRBJ2-1	TRBV27	NA